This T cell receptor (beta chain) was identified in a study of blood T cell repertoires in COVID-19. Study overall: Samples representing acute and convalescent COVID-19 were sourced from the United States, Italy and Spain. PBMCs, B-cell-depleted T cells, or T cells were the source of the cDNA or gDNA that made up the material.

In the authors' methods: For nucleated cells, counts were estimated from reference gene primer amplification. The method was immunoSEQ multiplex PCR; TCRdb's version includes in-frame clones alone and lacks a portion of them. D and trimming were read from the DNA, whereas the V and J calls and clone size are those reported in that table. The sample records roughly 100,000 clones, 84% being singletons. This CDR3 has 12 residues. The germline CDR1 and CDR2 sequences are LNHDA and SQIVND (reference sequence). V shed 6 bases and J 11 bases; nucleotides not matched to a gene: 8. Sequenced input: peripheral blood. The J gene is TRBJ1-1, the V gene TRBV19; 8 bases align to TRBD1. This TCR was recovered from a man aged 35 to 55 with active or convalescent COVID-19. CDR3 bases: TGTGCCAGTAGCCACCTGACAGGGGAGGCTTTCTTT. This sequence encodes CASSHLTGEAFF.